These T cell receptor beta chains were read from a single sample in a study of CD8 T cells in Susac syndrome. TCRdb analysed the immunoSEQ multiplex PCR reads with MiXCR anew, one entry per CDR3 protein. The sample contains some 140,000 distinct CDR3 sequences, around 95% of which appear only once. Input material: CD8+ T cells from PBMCs. The receptor set was obtained from a human donor with Susac syndrome. Both conserved end residues are part of each CDR3. Each record gives: clone size, D gene, J gene, V gene, CDR3 DNA, CDR3 protein. D genes are given only for firm matches. The listing skips clone size in some rows; elsewhere it reads once, few, many or a size class.

>NA|TRBD2|TRBJ2-5|TRBV12-3/TRBV12-4
TGTGCCAGCAGTCCCACGGGACTAGCGATAAGGGTTCTTGAGACCCAGTACTTC
CASSPTGLAIRVLETQYF
>NA|NA|TRBJ2-1|TRBV4-1
TGCGCCAGCAGCCAAGATGATGGCTTCAACAATGAGCAGTTCTTC
CASSQDDGFNNEQFF
>NA|NA|TRBJ2-5|TRBV9
TGTGCCAGCAGCCCCGCGGGACCAGTGGAGACCCAGTACTTC
CASSPAGPVETQYF
>once|NA|TRBJ2-7|TRBV2
TGTGCCAGCAGTGAAATTGGCCACGAGCAGTACTTC
CASSEIGHEQYF
>NA|NA|TRBJ2-1|TRBV7-9
TGTGCCAGCAGGCAAGGGGGGGCCAATGAGCAGTTCTTC
CASRQGGANEQFF
>NA|NA|TRBJ2-3|TRBV13
TGTGCCAGCAGAGGTGCTACTTACACAGATACGCAGTATTTT
CASRGATYTDTQYF
>NA|NA|TRBJ2-1|TRBV15
TGTGCCACCAGCCCGACCGGAGCCTACAATGAGCAGTTCTTC
CATSPTGAYNEQFF
>NA|NA|TRBJ2-5|TRBV24-1
TGTGCCACCAGTGCCGGGACGAGTCGCCAAGAGACCCAGTACTTC
CATSAGTSRQETQYF
>NA|NA|TRBJ1-1|TRBV12-5
TGTGCTAGTGGTCTCCAGCCCTCGCCTGAAGCTTTCTTT
CASGLQPSPEAFF
>NA|NA|TRBJ2-1|TRBV3-1
TGTGCCAGCAGGCAACAGGGCTTCGGGCGGGCCAGGAGCTCCTACAATGAGCAGTTCTTC
CASRQQGFGRARSSYNEQFF
>NA|TRBD2|TRBJ2-7|TRBV19
TGTGCCAGTAGTGGCGGGAGCTCCTACGAGCAGTACTTC
CASSGGSSYEQYF